These T cell receptor beta chains were read from a single sample in a study of T cell responses to AZD1222 COVID-19 vaccine. Method: immunoSEQ multiplex PCR; TCRdb's copy keeps in-frame clones and lacks some. The sample has some 120,000 clones, roughly 89% seen once. The sequencing used peripheral blood, collected on day 0 of AZD1222 vaccination. These TCRs come from an adult in good health. Each CDR3 is given with its conserved first and last residue. The D gene is left open where the match is weak. Some rows mark clone size as missing; the rest say once, few, many or name a class of expanded clone.

CDR3nt: TGTGCCAGCAGCCCTCTAGCGGGAGGGAATGAGCAGTTCTTC; CDR3aa: CASSPLAGGNEQFF; abundance: once; j_gene: TRBJ2-1; v_gene: TRBV14; d_gene: TRBD2
CDR3nt: TGTGCCAGCAGCACCGACAGGGACGGCCAGCCCCAGCATTTT; CDR3aa: CASSTDRDGQPQHF; abundance: .; j_gene: TRBJ1-5; v_gene: TRBV5-4; d_gene: TRBD1
CDR3nt: TGCGCCAGCGGTATGTCGGGGAAGGTGGCCTACGAGCAGTACTTC; CDR3aa: CASGMSGKVAYEQYF; abundance: .; j_gene: TRBJ2-7; v_gene: TRBV5-1; d_gene: .
CDR3nt: TGTGCCAGCAGGGTTAGAGGCGCGGGCAGTTACGAGCAGTACTTC; CDR3aa: CASRVRGAGSYEQYF; abundance: .; j_gene: TRBJ2-7; v_gene: TRBV6-5; d_gene: .
CDR3nt: TGTGCCAGCAGTGAGGGACTAGCGGGAGTTGGCAATGAGCAGTTCTTC; CDR3aa: CASSEGLAGVGNEQFF; abundance: few; j_gene: TRBJ2-1; v_gene: TRBV6-1; d_gene: TRBD2
CDR3nt: TGCGCCAGCAGCCAAAGCACTGGCAATCAGCCCCAGCATTTT; CDR3aa: CASSQSTGNQPQHF; abundance: .; j_gene: TRBJ1-5; v_gene: TRBV4-1; d_gene: .
CDR3nt: TGTGCCAGCAGCCAAGGTCGGGCGGGGGCGCGAAATTCACCCCTCCACTTT; CDR3aa: CASSQGRAGARNSPLHF; abundance: .; j_gene: TRBJ1-6; v_gene: TRBV3-1/TRBV3-2; d_gene: .
CDR3nt: TGTGCCAGCACCCCAGGGAGATGGACTAATGAAAAACTGTTTTTT; CDR3aa: CASTPGRWTNEKLFF; abundance: .; j_gene: TRBJ1-4; v_gene: TRBV6-2/TRBV6-3; d_gene: .
CDR3nt: TGTGCCAGCTCACCACAGAGGCAGGGCCTCACCGGGGAGCTGTTTTTT; CDR3aa: CASSPQRQGLTGELFF; abundance: .; j_gene: TRBJ2-2; v_gene: TRBV18; d_gene: .
CDR3nt: TGTGCCAGCAGCTCACCCCGGGATTCAGAGGGGATATACGAGCAGTACTTC; CDR3aa: CASSSPRDSEGIYEQYF; abundance: .; j_gene: TRBJ2-7; v_gene: TRBV7-9; d_gene: .
CDR3nt: TGCGCCAGCAGCCAAGTGTTACAGGGTGGTGAAAAACTGTTTTTT; CDR3aa: CASSQVLQGGEKLFF; abundance: .; j_gene: TRBJ1-4; v_gene: TRBV4-3; d_gene: .
CDR3nt: TGTGCCAGCAGCCGTCCCGGGACAGTGAGAAACACCATATATTTT; CDR3aa: CASSRPGTVRNTIYF; abundance: .; j_gene: TRBJ1-3; v_gene: TRBV7-2; d_gene: TRBD1
CDR3nt: TGTGCCACTTTAAGAGGGACTGAAGCTTTCTTT; CDR3aa: CATLRGTEAFF; abundance: .; j_gene: TRBJ1-1; v_gene: TRBV21-1; d_gene: .
CDR3nt: TGTGCCAGCATTATCGGACAGACCCGCTCCTACGAGCAGTACTTC; CDR3aa: CASIIGQTRSYEQYF; abundance: .; j_gene: TRBJ2-7; v_gene: TRBV27; d_gene: .
CDR3nt: TGTGCCAGCAGCCGAGCGGCTAGCTCCTACAATGAGCAGTTCTTC; CDR3aa: CASSRAASSYNEQFF; abundance: .; j_gene: TRBJ2-1; v_gene: TRBV7-8; d_gene: .
CDR3nt: TGTGCCAGCAGCGCTAGTTCGGGACTAGCGAGTGTTACCGGGGAGCTGTTTTTT; CDR3aa: CASSASSGLASVTGELFF; abundance: .; j_gene: TRBJ2-2; v_gene: TRBV9; d_gene: TRBD2
CDR3nt: TGTGCCAGCACCCGGGCAGGAGGGGCCTACGAGCAGTACTTC; CDR3aa: CASTRAGGAYEQYF; abundance: .; j_gene: TRBJ2-7; v_gene: TRBV28; d_gene: .
CDR3nt: TGTGCCAGCAGTTTGAGGGGGTCAGGGGGCAACACTGAAGCTTTCTTT; CDR3aa: CASSLRGSGGNTEAFF; abundance: .; j_gene: TRBJ1-1; v_gene: TRBV27; d_gene: TRBD1
CDR3nt: TGCGCCAGCAGCTATCAGGGGCGCGGGGAAAAACTGTTTTTT; CDR3aa: CASSYQGRGEKLFF; abundance: .; j_gene: TRBJ1-4; v_gene: TRBV5-1; d_gene: .
CDR3nt: TGTGCCGCCCGGGACCAAAATTACGAGCAGTACTTC; CDR3aa: CAARDQNYEQYF; abundance: .; j_gene: TRBJ2-7; v_gene: TRBV10-3; d_gene: .
CDR3nt: TGTGCCACCAGTGATTGGGCGGGAGGCCGTAGACAGTTCTTC; CDR3aa: CATSDWAGGRRQFF; abundance: .; j_gene: TRBJ2-1; v_gene: TRBV24-1; d_gene: TRBD2
CDR3nt: TGTGCCAGCAGCTTCGGCATTAACTACGAGCAGTACTTC; CDR3aa: CASSFGINYEQYF; abundance: few; j_gene: TRBJ2-7; v_gene: TRBV11-2; d_gene: .
CDR3nt: TGTGCCAGCAGCTTATTCCCGACAGGGTACCAAGAGACCCAGTACTTC; CDR3aa: CASSLFPTGYQETQYF; abundance: .; j_gene: TRBJ2-5; v_gene: TRBV7-6; d_gene: TRBD1
CDR3nt: TGTGCCAGCAGCTTGTTCGGGAGTAGCTCCTACGAGCAGTACTTC; CDR3aa: CASSLFGSSSYEQYF; abundance: once; j_gene: TRBJ2-7; v_gene: TRBV5-6; d_gene: .
CDR3nt: TGTGCCAGCAGTTACCCTCAGGGAGGAGCTTTCTTT; CDR3aa: CASSYPQGGAFF; abundance: .; j_gene: TRBJ1-1; v_gene: TRBV6-5; d_gene: .
CDR3nt: TGTGCCAGCAGTTTATATGGAAGCATGAACACTGAAGCTTTCTTT; CDR3aa: CASSLYGSMNTEAFF; abundance: .; j_gene: TRBJ1-1; v_gene: TRBV27; d_gene: .
CDR3nt: TGCAGCGCAACCGGACCTTTGGGGAATGAAAAACTGTTTTTT; CDR3aa: CSATGPLGNEKLFF; abundance: .; j_gene: TRBJ1-4; v_gene: TRBV29-1; d_gene: .
CDR3nt: TGTGCCAGCAGCCCTCTCTTTACTAGCGGGAAATACAATGAGCAGTTCTTC; CDR3aa: CASSPLFTSGKYNEQFF; abundance: .; j_gene: TRBJ2-1; v_gene: TRBV6-2/TRBV6-3; d_gene: TRBD2
CDR3nt: TGTGCCAGCGGCCCAGGGGGACACTCCTACGAGCAGTACTTC; CDR3aa: CASGPGGHSYEQYF; abundance: once; j_gene: TRBJ2-7; v_gene: TRBV6-5; d_gene: TRBD1
CDR3nt: TGTGCCAGCAGCTTCTCCGACAGCTCTGGAAACACCATATATTTT; CDR3aa: CASSFSDSSGNTIYF; abundance: once; j_gene: TRBJ1-3; v_gene: TRBV9; d_gene: .
CDR3nt: TGTGCCAGCAGACGGACGCGCGGGGCAGAAAACACCGGGGAGCTGTTTTTT; CDR3aa: CASRRTRGAENTGELFF; abundance: .; j_gene: TRBJ2-2; v_gene: TRBV27; d_gene: .
CDR3nt: TGTGCCAGCAGTCTTAGTGCGTTTCTCGAGCAGTACTTC; CDR3aa: CASSLSAFLEQYF; abundance: .; j_gene: TRBJ2-7; v_gene: TRBV7-2; d_gene: .
CDR3nt: TGTGCCAGCAGTTTATCCGATCCATACACTGAAGCTTTCTTT; CDR3aa: CASSLSDPYTEAFF; abundance: .; j_gene: TRBJ1-1; v_gene: TRBV28; d_gene: .
CDR3nt: TGTGCCAGCACTAAAGACACTCGTAATTCACCCCTCCACTTT; CDR3aa: CASTKDTRNSPLHF; abundance: .; j_gene: TRBJ1-6; v_gene: TRBV6-5; d_gene: .
CDR3nt: TGTGCCAGCAGTGAAGCGCGGAGGGGAGGCAATCAGCCCCAGCATTTT; CDR3aa: CASSEARRGGNQPQHF; abundance: few; j_gene: TRBJ1-5; v_gene: TRBV2; d_gene: .
CDR3nt: TGTGCCAGCAGCCCAACCACAGATACGCAGTATTTT; CDR3aa: CASSPTTDTQYF; abundance: many; j_gene: TRBJ2-3; v_gene: TRBV6-2/TRBV6-3; d_gene: .
CDR3nt: TGTGCCACGCAGATCCCCTACGAGCAGTACTTC; CDR3aa: CATQIPYEQYF; abundance: .; j_gene: TRBJ2-7; v_gene: TRBV28; d_gene: .
CDR3nt: TGTGCCAGCAGCCCACCCCTCCACTTT; CDR3aa: CASSPPLHF; abundance: .; j_gene: TRBJ1-6; v_gene: TRBV28; d_gene: .